This T cell receptor beta chain is from a study of radiation and T cells in renal cell carcinoma (dated by TCRdb to 2018 to 2020). Regarding the research as a whole: Samples came from a clinical trial, in which primary renal cell carcinomas received 15 Gy stereotactic body radiation therapy followed by nephrectomy 4 weeks later. In total, about 50 samples underwent TCR beta sequencing: around 25 tumors plus 27 peripheral blood samples. Across all 50 or so samples, more than 4,000,000 unique CDR3 nucleotide sequences, encoding 2,658,974 unique CDR3 amino acid sequences, were identified. Overall results and qualifications from the work: Changes in the blood repertoire were not tracked past 4 weeks after treatment. The single-armed trial design could not address effects of radiation dose or scheduling on the TCR repertoire. Because no pretreatment tumor biopsies were available, whether clonotypes were present in the tumor at baseline could not be determined. Top tumor clonotypes rose in blood from baseline to 2 weeks post-radiation, then contracted by 4 weeks, suggesting transient expansion of tumor-resident clones.

Regarding this clone: This receptor's antigen is unknown. Per-base qualities were not stored, and no clone one base away is much larger.

TCR beta libraries were generated from genomic DNA with the immunoSEQ kit, following the manufacturer's recommendations. To prepare the libraries, a first multiplex PCR with proprietary primers was run, followed by a second PCR that added unique barcodes, and a bead cleanup was done after each round. A positive control reaction and a negative control reaction, both provided in the kit, were run with every batch of samples. The final libraries were assessed on an Agilent 4200 TapeStation D1000 ScreenTape, pooled by volume, and quantified by qPCR. Sequencing ran on an Illumina NextSeq500 with a MidOutput 150-cycle cartridge, using 156 Read1 and 15 Index1 cycles with kit custom primers. The pooled library was loaded at approximately 1 pM, with a roughly 22% PhiX control spiked in. From the authors' description of their analysis: Vendor-processed data were analyzed in R, and a clonotype was defined as all T cells sharing the same CDR3 nucleotide sequence. For clone abundance analyses, frequencies were normalized to the 10,000 most abundant clones per sample. Before analysis, public T cell clones were removed, and these numbered fewer than six per sample on average. A difference in abundance of at least 32-fold between compartments was used to define tumor-enriched and baseline blood-enriched clonotypes. A beta-binomial differential abundance model was applied to find clonotypes that expanded or contracted between blood time points. The Baroni-Urbani and Buser coefficient was used to measure tumor-blood repertoire similarity, and groups were compared with two-tailed Wilcoxon tests in R. This immuneACCESS table, as held by TCRdb, lists in-frame sequences with V and J called but not all clones. Of the missing ones, under half trace to an unresolved V gene in checked studies; the others have no known cause. The V and J calls and clone size are taken from that table; D and trimming were inferred from the DNA. In this sample the table shows 100,000 to 150,000 clones, around 83% of which occur a single time. Of the sample, around 2.8% falls within the top ten clones.

In the paper's terms, the time point label means: baseline pretreatment blood. In light of the paper, this sample's treatment or condition label describes: 15 Gy SBRT to primary tumor, nephrectomy 4 weeks later. Serial peripheral blood from radiation-treated patients was sampled at baseline, 2 weeks and 4 weeks after SBRT to track tumor-enriched clonotypes. Renal cell carcinoma with clear cell pathology was present in all patients. The QIAamp DNA Blood Mini Kit (Qiagen) was used to prepare genomic DNA for TCR sequencing. The analyses included only samples that passed all quality control checks. CDR1 and CDR2 were assigned from the germline V gene as MNHEY and SVGAGI. V has 6 bases trimmed and J has 2 bases trimmed; junction bases matching no gene number 4. From the cysteine through the phenylalanine, the CDR3 covers 15 amino acids. Solely the CDR3 DNA is kept, with 45 bases framed from the first base.

The sequence joins TRBV6-5 to TRBJ2-5; the central 12 bases match TRBD2. The sequencing here drew on blood, taken from a patient whose treatment included radiotherapy and nephrectomy. The sequence was collected from a woman aged 60 to 75 with renal cell carcinoma. The CDR3: CASSPTSGGQETQYF. The nucleotides read TGTGCCAGCAGCCCCACTAGCGGGGGGCAAGAGACCCAGTACTTC.